A selection of T cell receptor beta chains follows, all from one sample in a study of blood T cell repertoires in COVID-19. The assay was immunoSEQ multiplex PCR, and TCRdb's table has in-frame clones only and misses some. The sample contains about 120,000 clones, roughly 70% of which appear only once. Sequencing was carried out using peripheral blood. The source is a human donor with acute or convalescent COVID-19. The donor label of this sample is uncertain. The CDR3 runs from the conserved cysteine through the conserved F or W. The D gene is left open where the match is weak. Size is stated for part of the rows, as once, few or many counts, or as a class when the clone is expanded.

>TRBV4-2|once|TRBJ2-5|-
TGTGCCAGCAGCGGGCAGAGCACAGGGCAAGAGACCCAGTACTTC
CASSGQSTGQETQYF
>TRBV5-5|-|TRBJ2-3|TRBD1
TGTGCCAGCAGCCCCGGGACAGGGACGACAGATACGCAGTATTTT
CASSPGTGTTDTQYF
>TRBV7-2|once|TRBJ1-3|-
TGTGCCAGCAGTAGAACAGGGATAACTGGAAACACCATATATTTT
CASSRTGITGNTIYF
>TRBV5-6|-|TRBJ1-1|-
TGTGCCAGCAGCTTGGCGGTGAGGAACACTGAAGCTTTCTTT
CASSLAVRNTEAFF
>TRBV10-2|-|TRBJ2-5|-
TGCGCCAGCAGTGAGGGGGGGGGCCGAGGGACCCAGTACTTC
CASSEGGGRGTQYF
>TRBV11-2|-|TRBJ2-7|-
TGTGCCAGCAGCTTAGTTTTGGACAGTACCCTAGAGCAGTACTTC
CASSLVLDSTLEQYF
>TRBV6-6|-|TRBJ1-1|TRBD1
TGTGCCAGCAGTTACCCCGGGACAGGGTATTTTTCTGCTTTCTTT
CASSYPGTGYFSAFF
>TRBV30|-|TRBJ2-4|TRBD2
TGTGCCTGGAGTCCGGGACTAGGCAAAAACATTCAGTACTTC
CAWSPGLGKNIQYF
>TRBV7-8|medium-sized|TRBJ1-6|TRBD1
TGTGCCAGCAGCTTAGGGGACAGGGGGTCACCCCTCCACTTT
CASSLGDRGSPLHF
>TRBV28|few|TRBJ1-1|TRBD1
TGTGCCAGCAGTTTACATGGGACAGGGAACACTGAAGCTTTCTTT
CASSLHGTGNTEAFF
>TRBV6-2/TRBV6-3|-|TRBJ1-4|TRBD1
TGTGCCAGCAGCTCCGACAGGGCGACTAATGAAAAACTGTTTTTT
CASSSDRATNEKLFF
>TRBV19|few|TRBJ1-2|-
TGTGCCAGTAGTGGGACAACGAGGATCTACACCTTC
CASSGTTRIYTF
>TRBV6-6|few|TRBJ2-7|TRBD1
TGTGCCAGCAGTTACGGGACAGGGAACTACGAGCAGTACTTC
CASSYGTGNYEQYF
>TRBV7-8|-|TRBJ1-4|-
TGTGCCAGCAGCTTAAAAGGAGTGGCCACGAATGAAAAACTGTTTTTT
CASSLKGVATNEKLFF
>TRBV7-9|-|TRBJ1-1|-
TGTGCCAGCGGAAGGGGGTCAAACACTGAAGCTTTCTTT
CASGRGSNTEAFF
>TRBV6-6|-|TRBJ1-2|TRBD1
TGTGCCAGCAGCTCCGTTGGGACAGGCACCTATGGCTACACCTTC
CASSSVGTGTYGYTF
>TRBV18|-|TRBJ2-3|TRBD1
TGTGCCAGCTCACCCCCGGGACAGGCAGATACGCAGTATTTT
CASSPPGQADTQYF
>TRBV7-8|-|TRBJ1-1|TRBD1
TGTGCCAGCAGGCTTACGGGCAGGGGGTTGTTGAACACTGAAGCTTTCTTT
CASRLTGRGLLNTEAFF
>TRBV29-1|-|TRBJ2-7|TRBD1
TGCAGCGTTGGGGACAGCTACTACGAGCAGTACTTC
CSVGDSYYEQYF
>TRBV28|-|TRBJ1-5|-
TGTGCCAGCAGTTTAGGTTCCCGGGTAAATCAGCCCCAGCATTTT
CASSLGSRVNQPQHF
>TRBV3-1/TRBV3-2|-|TRBJ1-2|-
TGTGCCAGCAGCCAAGATGGAACAGTTCGTGGCTACACCTTC
CASSQDGTVRGYTF
>TRBV4-1|-|TRBJ2-5|TRBD1
TGCGCCAGCAGCCAGGGACGGACAGGGGGGTGGGAGACCCAGTACTTC
CASSQGRTGGWETQYF
>TRBV18|once|TRBJ1-2|-
TGTGCCAGCTCACCCGGCTACAGTACGAATGGCTACACCTTC
CASSPGYSTNGYTF
>TRBV12-2|-|TRBJ1-5|-
TGTGCAAGTCGCTTAGAATTGGAGGGCGATCAGCCCCAGCATTTT
CASRLELEGDQPQHF
>TRBV6-5|-|TRBJ1-1|-
TGTGCCAGCAGTAGAGGACAGTGGGGGACTGAAGCTTTCTTT
CASSRGQWGTEAFF
>TRBV7-9|-|TRBJ1-4|-
TGTGCCAGCAGCGCCCCAGGGTTCAATGAAAAACTGTTTTTT
CASSAPGFNEKLFF
>TRBV7-2|-|TRBJ1-1|-
TGTGCCAGCAGCTTAAGACAGATCAAGAACACTGAAGCTTTCTTT
CASSLRQIKNTEAFF
>TRBV18|-|TRBJ1-1|TRBD1
TGTGCCAGCTCAAACAGGGGGCCCCCTGCGAACACTGAAGCTTTCTTT
CASSNRGPPANTEAFF
>TRBV3-1/TRBV3-2|-|TRBJ1-5|-
TGTGCCAGCAGCTATAACCCCGCGGGTCAGCCCCAGCATTTT
CASSYNPAGQPQHF
>TRBV30|-|TRBJ1-1|-
TGTGCCTGGAGTGTACCATCGGACAGGAACACTGAAGCTTTCTTT
CAWSVPSDRNTEAFF
>TRBV12-3/TRBV12-4|many|TRBJ1-2|-
TGTGCCAGCACCGTCGACAGAAATGGCTACACCTTC
CASTVDRNGYTF
>TRBV5-1|-|TRBJ1-4|TRBD1
TGCGCCAGCAGCTTGAAATCAGGACAGGGTATTGAAAAACTGTTTTTT
CASSLKSGQGIEKLFF
>TRBV28|-|TRBJ1-1|TRBD1
TGTGCCAGCAGAACTCCTAAGGGGGCGCGGATGAACACTGAAGCTTTCTTT
CASRTPKGARMNTEAFF
>TRBV13|-|TRBJ1-6|-
TGTGCCAGCAGCTTAGCCCTAGTAGCGGAGGCCATATCACCCCTCCACTTT
CASSLALVAEAISPLHF
>TRBV5-1|-|TRBJ2-7|-
TGCGCCAGCAGCTTGGACAGGGCCAACGAGCAGTACTTC
CASSLDRANEQYF
>TRBV4-2|few|TRBJ2-3|TRBD2
TGTGCCAGCAGCCAAGGGCTAGCGGGGGGTAGTGATACGCAGTATTTT
CASSQGLAGGSDTQYF
>TRBV6-5|-|TRBJ1-4|-
TGTGCCAGCAGTTACGGTCGGGGTGAAAAACTGTTTTTT
CASSYGRGEKLFF
>TRBV5-1|once|TRBJ2-3|TRBD1
TGCGCCAGCAGCCAGACGCAGGGGGCGCGAGATACGCAGTATTTT
CASSQTQGARDTQYF
>TRBV18|-|TRBJ2-7|-
TGTGCCAGCTCACCAACGTCACCCTCGGAGTACGAGCAGTACTTC
CASSPTSPSEYEQYF
>TRBV29-1|-|TRBJ2-1|TRBD1
TGCAGCGTCCGGGACAGGTATGACAATGAGCAGTTCTTC
CSVRDRYDNEQFF
>TRBV27|-|TRBJ1-6|-
TGTGCCAGCAGTGCAGAGGGAGAGGAGAATTCACCCCTCCACTTT
CASSAEGEENSPLHF
>TRBV5-1|-|TRBJ1-6|TRBD1
TGCGCCAGCAGCTTACAACCGGGACAGAAGAATTCACCCCTCCACTTT
CASSLQPGQKNSPLHF
>TRBV7-6|few|TRBJ2-2|-
TGTGCCAGCAGCTTGGGCAGGGTTAACACCGGGGAGCTGTTTTTT
CASSLGRVNTGELFF
>TRBV11-3|few|TRBJ2-3|TRBD2
TGTGCCAGCAGCCCCTCGGGTAGCGGGGGACCGAGGGATACGCAGTATTTT
CASSPSGSGGPRDTQYF
>TRBV5-1|-|TRBJ2-5|-
TGCGCCAGCAGCTTAGGCATCACGCCGAGGGTGTACTTC
CASSLGITPRVYF
>TRBV28|-|TRBJ1-2|TRBD1
TGTGCCAGCACCTCTGAAGGGGGCAAGGACTATGGCTACACCTTC
CASTSEGGKDYGYTF
>TRBV7-2|-|TRBJ1-2|-
TGTGCCAGCAGCTCCGGGCCCTCGGCGGGTGGCTACACCTTC
CASSSGPSAGGYTF
>TRBV10-2|-|TRBJ2-4|-
TGCGCCAGCAGTGAGCCCCCGGGGACCAAAAACATTCAGTACTTC
CASSEPPGTKNIQYF
>TRBV30|-|TRBJ1-5|-
TGTGCCTGGAGTGTACAAGGACAGCACAATCAGCCCCAGCATTTT
CAWSVQGQHNQPQHF
>TRBV7-2|-|TRBJ2-3|TRBD2
TGTGCCAGCAGCTATAGGGCTAGCGGGGGTAGCACAGATACGCAGTATTTT
CASSYRASGGSTDTQYF
>TRBV6-1|-|TRBJ1-6|-
TGTGCCAGCAGTGAACGCTTCCGAGTCAACCCCCTCCACTTT
CASSERFRVNPLHF